This TCR beta chain derives from a study of high-grade serous ovarian cancer treatment subgroups. Across the whole study: Mean per sample: around 14,000 reads, just under 7,500 unique TCR beta rearrangements. Study conclusions and caveats: Different patients shared almost no repertoire; same-patient tumors shared about 0.095 to 0.85. TCR relatedness rose with neoantigen level and trended with mutation load. CDR1 and CDR2 were left unanalyzed; analyses focused on CDR3.

Concerning this clone itself: Its antigen is undetermined.

Profiling relied on immunoSEQ multiplex PCR, and the TCRdb table lists in-frame clones only, not all of them. The sample holds around 1,800 clones, approximately 74% seen once. Tumor samples were obtained before definitive surgery or chemotherapy. Germline CDR1 reads SNHLY; CDR2 reads FYNNEI. V shed 8 bases and J shed 4 bases, with 11 bases lying between them. The CDR3 runs 12 residues. The receptor's source is a human donor with high-grade serous ovarian cancer. Sequencing was performed on tumor tissue. This chain links TRBV2 with TRBJ1-2, with a weak D call TRBD1 (6 bases). The CDR3, as DNA: TGTGCCAGCCTCGAGGGGGTCTATGGCTACACCTTC. It specifies CASLEGVYGYTF.